This TCR beta chain appears in the sequencing data of a study of T cell responses to AZD1222 COVID-19 vaccine. Assay used: immunoSEQ multiplex PCR; TCRdb lists only in-frame clones, some missing. The repertoire holds around 130,000 clones, with 80% to 90% as singletons. This clone was counted a few times. The CDR3 totals 15 residues. With V trimmed by 1 base and J by 8 bases, 7 bases remained unmatched. Germline V gives CDR1 MGHRA, CDR2 YSYEKL. This rearrangement joins TRBV4-1 to TRBJ2-1; 8 nucleotides line up with TRBD1. The origin of this receptor is an adult who received the AZD1222 COVID-19 vaccine. The sample here was peripheral blood, taken 28 days after the second AZD1222 dose. The CDR3 sequence: CASSQAQGALDEQFF. The CDR3 DNA reads TGCGCCAGCAGCCAAGCTCAGGGGGCCTTAGATGAGCAGTTCTTC.